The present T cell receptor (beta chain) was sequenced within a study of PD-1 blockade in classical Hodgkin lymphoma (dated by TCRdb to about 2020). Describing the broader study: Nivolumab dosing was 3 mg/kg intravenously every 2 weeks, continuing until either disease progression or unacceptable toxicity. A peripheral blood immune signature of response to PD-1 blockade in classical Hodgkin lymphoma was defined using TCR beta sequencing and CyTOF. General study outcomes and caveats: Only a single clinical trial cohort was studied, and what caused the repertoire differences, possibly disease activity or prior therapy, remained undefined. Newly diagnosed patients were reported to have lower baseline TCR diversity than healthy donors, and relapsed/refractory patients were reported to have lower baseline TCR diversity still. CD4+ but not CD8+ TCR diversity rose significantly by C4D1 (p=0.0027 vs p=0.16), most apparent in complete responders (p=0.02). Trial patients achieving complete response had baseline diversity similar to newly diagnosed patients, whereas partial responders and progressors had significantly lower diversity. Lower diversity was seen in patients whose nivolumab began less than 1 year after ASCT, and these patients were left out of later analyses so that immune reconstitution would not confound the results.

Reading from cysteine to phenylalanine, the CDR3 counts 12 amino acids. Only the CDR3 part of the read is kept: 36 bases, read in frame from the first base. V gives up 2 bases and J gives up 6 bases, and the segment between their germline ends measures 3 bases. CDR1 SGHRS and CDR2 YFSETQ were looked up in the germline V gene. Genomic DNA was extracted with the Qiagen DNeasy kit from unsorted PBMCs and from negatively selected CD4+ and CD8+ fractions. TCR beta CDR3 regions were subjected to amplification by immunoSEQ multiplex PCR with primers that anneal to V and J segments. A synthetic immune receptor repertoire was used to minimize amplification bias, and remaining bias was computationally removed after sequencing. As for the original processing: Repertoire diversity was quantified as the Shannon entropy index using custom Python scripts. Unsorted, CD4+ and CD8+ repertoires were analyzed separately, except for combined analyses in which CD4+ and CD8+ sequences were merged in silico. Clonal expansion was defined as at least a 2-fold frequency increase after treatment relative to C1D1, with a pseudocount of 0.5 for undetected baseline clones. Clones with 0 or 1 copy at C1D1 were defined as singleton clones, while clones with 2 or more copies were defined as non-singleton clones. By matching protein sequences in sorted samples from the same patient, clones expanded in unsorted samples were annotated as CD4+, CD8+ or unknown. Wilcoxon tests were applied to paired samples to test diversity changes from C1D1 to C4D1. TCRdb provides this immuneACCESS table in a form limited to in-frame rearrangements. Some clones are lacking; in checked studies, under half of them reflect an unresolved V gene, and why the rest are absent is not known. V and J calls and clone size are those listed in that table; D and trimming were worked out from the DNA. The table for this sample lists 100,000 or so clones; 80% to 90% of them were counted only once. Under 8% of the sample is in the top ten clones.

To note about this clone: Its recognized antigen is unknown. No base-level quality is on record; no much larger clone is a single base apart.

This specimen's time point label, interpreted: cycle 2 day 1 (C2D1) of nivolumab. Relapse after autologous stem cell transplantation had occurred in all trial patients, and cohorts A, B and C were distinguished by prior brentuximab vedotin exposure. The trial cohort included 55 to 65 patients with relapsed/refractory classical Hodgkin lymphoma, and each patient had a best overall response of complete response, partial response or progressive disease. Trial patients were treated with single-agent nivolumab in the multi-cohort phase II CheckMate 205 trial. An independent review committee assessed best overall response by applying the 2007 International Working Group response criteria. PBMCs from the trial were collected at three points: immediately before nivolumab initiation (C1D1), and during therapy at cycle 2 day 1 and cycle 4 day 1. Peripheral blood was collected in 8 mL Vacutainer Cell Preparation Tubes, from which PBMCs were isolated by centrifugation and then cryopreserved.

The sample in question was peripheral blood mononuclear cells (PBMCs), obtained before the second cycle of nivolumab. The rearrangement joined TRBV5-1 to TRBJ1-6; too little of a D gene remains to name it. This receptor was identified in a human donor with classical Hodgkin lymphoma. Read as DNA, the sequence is TGCGCCAGCAGCTTCCTTAATTCACCCCTCCACTTT. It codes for CASSFLNSPLHF.